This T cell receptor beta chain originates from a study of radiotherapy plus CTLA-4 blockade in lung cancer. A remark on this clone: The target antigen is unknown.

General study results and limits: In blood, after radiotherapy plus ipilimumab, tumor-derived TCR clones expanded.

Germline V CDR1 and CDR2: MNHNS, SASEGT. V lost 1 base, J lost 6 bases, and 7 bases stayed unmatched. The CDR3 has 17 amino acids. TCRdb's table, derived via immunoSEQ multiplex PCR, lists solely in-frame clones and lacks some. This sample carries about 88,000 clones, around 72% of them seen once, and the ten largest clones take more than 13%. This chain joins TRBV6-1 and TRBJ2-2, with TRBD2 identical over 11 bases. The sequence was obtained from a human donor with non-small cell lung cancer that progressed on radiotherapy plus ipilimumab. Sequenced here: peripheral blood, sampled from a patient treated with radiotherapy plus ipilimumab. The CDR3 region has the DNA TGTGCCAGCAGTGAAGTTATTAGCGGGGGGGCCGCCGGGGAGCTGTTTTTT. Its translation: CASSEVISGGAAGELFF.